The 27 T cell receptor beta chains listed next were all sequenced from one sample in a study of prognosis after radiotherapy for stage I lung cancer. Template was genomic DNA; TCR beta CDR3 amplified in two multiplex PCR rounds. First-round PCR amplification was performed with primers specific to each TRBV and TRBJ gene. MiXCR, applied by TCRdb to the multiplex PCR reads, yields one record per CDR3 protein. The sample holds some 39,000 distinct CDR3 sequences, roughly a quarter seen once. Sequenced material: PBMCs, taken before or after stereotactic body radiation therapy (not recorded which). These receptors were taken from a donor older than 45 with non-small cell lung cancer.

This clonotype showed up many times. The chain combines TRBV27 with TRBJ2-7; 9 nucleotides agree with TRBD1. V lost 2 bases and J lost 4; bases outside the gene matches: 6. Germline lookup yields CDR1 MNHEY and CDR2 SMNVEV (reference sequence). The CDR3 has 15 residues. CDR3 sequence reads: CASSLKRTGAYEQYF. For the CDR3, the DNA is TGTGCCAGCAGTTTAAAGAGGACAGGGGCATACGAGCAGTACTTC.

With respect to this clonotype: This likely reflects a read error, since a far larger clone is one base away. The chain joins TRBV6-2 or TRBV6-3 to TRBJ2-7, with D tentatively TRBD1 or TRBD2 (5 bases each). The CDR3 runs 13 residues. V lost 8 bases and J 10 bases, leaving 21 bases between the germline ends. CDR1 MNHEY and CDR2 SVGEGT come from the germline V gene. The CDR3 region is CASRRDAHYGQYF. The CDR3 bases are TGTGCCAGCCGACGGGACGCTCACTATGGACAGTACTTC.

The table lists this clonotype with many counts. The gene calls are TRBV4-1 and TRBJ1-4; D gene unclear. Germline V gene lookup returns CDR1 MGHRA and CDR2 YSYEKL. Between the trimmed V and J ends, which lost 5 bases and 2 bases, there was a span of 12 bases. CDR3 size: 15 residues. The CDR3 nucleotides are TGCGCCAGCAGCTTCCGACCGGATACTAATGAAAAACTGTTTTTT. It codes for CASSFRPDTNEKLFF.

V and J are TRBV29-1 and TRBJ1-1, with D tentatively TRBD1 (6 bases). V was clipped by 4 bases and J by 1 base, with 10 bases between them. The CDR3 runs to 13 residues. Germline V gene lookup returns CDR1 SQVTM and CDR2 ANQGSEA. This CDR3 is CSVARGQNTEAFF. The CDR3 nucleotides read TGCAGCGTTGCCAGGGGCCAGAACACTGAAGCTTTCTTT.

V and J are TRBV4-2 and TRBJ2-7; 9 positions agree with TRBD2. Per germline, CDR1 LGHNA and CDR2 YNFKEQ. The CDR3 totals 16 residues. J lost 3 bases, V lost 1 base, and 7 bases had no gene match. CDR3 bases: TGTGCCAGCAGCCAAGGTTCTGGACTAGCGATCTACGAGCAGTACTTC. As protein: CASSQGSGLAIYEQYF.

The sample holds many counts of this clonotype. V is TRBV5-5 and J is TRBJ2-6; D unclear. This CDR3 comprises 14 residues. Germline loops: CDR1 SGHKS, CDR2 YYEKEE (reference sequence). The V end was cut by 8 bases, the J end by 4 bases, with 13 bases between. Here the CDR3 reads CASSLRVGANVLTF. The CDR3 coding sequence is TGTGCCAGTAGTCTTAGAGTCGGGGCCAACGTCCTGACTTTC.

Notes on this clonotype: A far larger clone differs by one base, so this is likely a read error. This chain uses TRBV20-1 with TRBJ2-7; 9 bases map to TRBD2. Germline V lookup: CDR1 DFQATT, CDR2 SNEGSKA (reference sequence). The CDR3 runs 14 residues. J was trimmed by 7 bases and V by 6 bases; bases with no gene match: 13. The CDR3 reads CSASRLAENNEQYF. The CDR3 DNA is TGCAGTGCCAGCCGACTAGCGGAGAACAATGAGCAGTACTTC.

This clonotype has at least ten counts. J is TRBJ2-5 and V is TRBV20-1; TRBD2 is a possible D gene (5 bases). Between the trimmed V and J ends, which lost 6 bases and 5 bases, there was a span of 16 bases. Germline V gene sequence: CDR1 DFQATT, CDR2 SNEGSKA (reference sequence). This CDR3 has 13 amino acids. CDR3 region: CSAGDGPRETQYF. The CDR3 nucleotides read TGCAGTGCGGGAGACGGTCCGAGGGAGACCCAGTACTTC.

The V call is TRBV7-8, the J call TRBJ1-2; a possible D gene is TRBD1 (5 bases). CDR1 SGHVS and CDR2 FQNEAQ come from the germline V gene. Trimming stripped 5 bases from V and 1 base from J, with 20 bases between. The CDR3 length is 17 residues. CDR3 loop: CASSGMGVPSINYGYTF. Here the CDR3 DNA reads TGTGCCAGCAGCGGGATGGGGGTACCCTCGATTAACTATGGCTACACCTTC. Variable domain in full (rest from reference TRBV7-8 and TRBJ1-2): GAGVSQSPRYKVAKRGQDVALRCDPISGHVSLFWYQQALGQGPEFLTYFQNEAQLDKSGLPSDRFFAERPEGSVSTLKIQRTQQEDSAVYLCASSGMGVPSINYGYTFGSGTRLTVV.

The sample holds many counts of this clonotype. The gene calls are TRBV19 and TRBJ1-5; D is ambiguous. V shed 1 base and J shed 5 bases, with 9 bases lying between them. CDR1 and CDR2 (germline): LNHDA, SQIVND (reference sequence). This CDR3 contains 14 residues. CDR3 residues: CASSIGAEDQPQHF. The CDR3 DNA is TGTGCCAGTAGTATAGGGGCAGAGGATCAGCCCCAGCATTTT.

Remarks on this clonotype: A much more abundant neighbour one base away suggests this may be a read error. The CDR3 DNA reads as TGTGCCAGCAGCTTGGCCGGGGCAGGGAACAATGAGCAGTTCTTC. It specifies CASSLAGAGNNEQFF. The rearrangement joins TRBV5-6 to TRBJ2-1, with D perhaps assigned TRBD1 or TRBD2 (5 bases each). V was pared by 0 bases and J by 5 bases, with 12 bases between. Germline CDR1 and CDR2: SGHDT and YYEEEE. CDR3 length: 15 residues. Combining the CDR3 with reference TRBV5-6 and TRBJ2-1 gives the whole variable domain DAGVTQSPTHLIKTRGQQVTLRCSPKSGHDTVSWYQQALGQGPQFIFQYYEEEERQRGNFPDRFSGHQFPNYSSELNVNALLLGDSALYLCASSLAGAGNNEQFFGPGTRLTVL.

This rearrangement joins TRBV3-1 to TRBJ2-5, with 9 bases that match TRBD2. Trimming took 4 bases from V and 5 from J; bases not matched to a gene: 11. CDR3 size: 16 residues. Germline values: CDR1 LGHDT, CDR2 YNNKEL (reference sequence). The CDR3 sequence: CASSPREAGGVETQYF. In DNA, the CDR3 is TGTGCCAGCAGCCCCAGAGAAGCGGGGGGCGTGGAGACCCAGTACTTC.

This clonotype came up once. A far larger clone is off by one base, so a read error is likely. The chain links TRBV7-2 to TRBJ1-5; the D is unclear. The germline V gene has CDR1 SGHTA and CDR2 FQGNSA. The CDR3 contains 12 residues. The CDR3 loop reads CAGSRSDQPQHF. The CDR3 nucleotides read TGTGCCGGCAGCCGTTCGGATCAGCCCCAGCATTTT.

This clonotype was counted ten times or more. This rearrangement joins TRBV2 to TRBJ1-2; D is unresolved. The CDR3 length is 13 residues. V was pared by 3 bases and J by 2 bases, with 7 bases between. Germline V lookup: CDR1 SNHLY, CDR2 FYNNEI. For the CDR3, the DNA is TGTGCCAGCAGTGACACTCGAAACTATGGCTACACCTTC. This codes for CASSDTRNYGYTF.

The sample holds many counts of this clonotype. This chain connects TRBV9 to TRBJ1-5; the match to TRBD1 covers 7 bases. Unmatched junction bases numbered 8, after V lost 4 bases and J lost 4 bases. This CDR3 is 15 amino acids long. Germline CDR1 reads SGDLS; CDR2 reads YYNGEE. CDR3 DNA sequence: TGTGCCAGCAGCACAACGGGACAGCCTAATCAGCCCCAGCATTTT. Protein: CASSTTGQPNQPQHF.

This clonotype was detected ten times or more. This chain connects TRBV6-5 to TRBJ2-1; perhaps TRBD2 as D (5 bases). V was cut by 2 bases and J by 6 bases, with 17 bases left in between. The CDR3 runs to 16 residues. Germline loops: CDR1 MNHEY, CDR2 SVGAGI. The CDR3 spells CASSYRVTDWANEQFF. The CDR3 bases are TGTGCCAGCAGTTACCGAGTAACGGACTGGGCCAATGAGCAGTTCTTC.

The rearrangement uses TRBV29-1 and TRBJ2-5; TRBD2 matches 11 bases. The V gene end was trimmed by 5 bases and the J gene end by 5 bases; junction bases not matched to a gene: 13. There are 16 residues in the CDR3. The germline CDR1 and CDR2 sequences are SQVTM and ANQGSEA. CDR3 residues: CSVPPFSGGDPETQYF. The CDR3 nucleotides read TGCAGCGTTCCCCCCTTTAGCGGGGGGGACCCGGAGACCCAGTACTTC.

This clonotype was counted at least ten times. CDR3 sequence: CASSLSAGYSPLHF. The CDR3 DNA reads as TGTGCCAGCAGTTTATCGGCGGGGTATTCACCCCTCCACTTT. V and J are TRBV27 and TRBJ1-6, with D uncertain. Germline assignment: CDR1 MNHEY and CDR2 SMNVEV (reference sequence). V lost 0 bases and J 8 bases, leaving 8 bases between the germline ends. CDR3 size: 14 residues.

This clonotype was counted ten times or more. The rearrangement uses TRBV30 and TRBJ2-7, with D possibly TRBD2 on 6 matching bases. The V gene lost 2 bases and the J gene lost 2 bases, with 13 bases spanning the gap. The CDR3 runs to 14 residues. Germline V lookup: CDR1 GTSNPN, CDR2 SVGIG (reference sequence). The DNA of the CDR3 is TGTGCCTGGAGTAAATGGGACTCGGCCTACGAGCAGTACTTC. It specifies CAWSKWDSAYEQYF. The full variable domain, in which reference TRBV30 and TRBJ2-7 provide the parts outside the CDR3, is SQTIHQWPATLVQPVGSPLSLECTVEGTSNPNLYWYRQAAGRGLQLLFYSVGIGQISSEVPQNLSASRPQDRQFILSSKKLLLSDSGFYLCAWSKWDSAYEQYFGPGTRLTVT.

This clonotype was picked up many times. The genes are TRBV28 and TRBJ1-2; TRBD1 is a possible D gene (5 bases). Germline V gene lookup returns CDR1 MDHEN and CDR2 SYDVKM. The CDR3 sequence is 12 residues long. V lost 6 bases, J lost 7 bases, and 12 bases lay in between. For the CDR3, the DNA is TGTGCCAGCAGCCTACAGGCCCCTGGCTACACCTTC. Its translation is CASSLQAPGYTF.

This clonotype was counted ten times or more. In DNA, the CDR3 is TGTGCCAGCAGCTTAAGTCACCCGAGCCCGACCGGCACAGATACGCAGTATTTT. Its protein is CASSLSHPSPTGTDTQYF. The chain combines TRBV11-2 with TRBJ2-3; D is unclear. Trimming removed 2 bases at V and 1 base at J, with 19 bases between. Germline V CDR1 and CDR2: SGHAT, FQNNGV. The CDR3 spans 18 residues.

This clonotype has a handful of counts. The J gene is TRBJ2-1, the V gene TRBV4-1, with 8 nucleotides matching TRBD1. The trim removed 1 base at V and 4 bases at J, leaving 3 bases unmatched. This CDR3 has 15 amino acids. CDR1 and CDR2 (germline): MGHRA, YSYEKL. The CDR3 region has the DNA TGCGCCAGCAGCCAAGGGAGACAGGGGTACAATGAGCAGTTCTTC. The encoded protein is CASSQGRQGYNEQFF.

Worth noting for this clonotype: This sequence may be a read error, since a much larger clone differs from it by one base. The chain carries TRBV18 and TRBJ2-1, with 13 positions matching TRBD2. The CDR3 consists of 18 residues. V shed 3 bases and J 1 base; nucleotides not matched to a gene: 6. Germline CDR1 reads KGHSH; CDR2 reads LQKENI. The CDR3 nucleotides are TGTGCCAGCTCACCCGGGACTAGCGGGATGAAATCCTACAATGAGCAGTTCTTC. This gives the protein CASSPGTSGMKSYNEQFF.

This clonotype has only a few counts. This could be a read error, since a much larger clone is one nucleotide away. The rearrangement joins TRBV6-6 to TRBJ1-4, with D perhaps matching TRBD1 (5 bases). Germline assignment: CDR1 MNHNY and CDR2 SVGAGI (reference sequence). The CDR3 is 15 amino acids. With 0 bases removed from V and 3 bases from J, the gap between germline ends came to 8 bases. The CDR3 here is CASSYSGEANEKLFF. CDR3 DNA sequence: TGTGCCAGCAGTTACTCGGGGGAAGCTAATGAAAAACTGTTTTTT.

This sequence joins TRBV12-3 or TRBV12-4 and TRBJ2-2, with TRBD2 matching 9 bases. Trimming at V came to 6 bases and at J to 7 bases, leaving 12 bases not matched to a gene. CDR3 length: 16 amino acids. CDR3 in DNA: TGTGCCAGCAGCCCGGGGATAGCGGGAGTGGGCGGGGAGCTGTTTTTT. The encoded protein is CASSPGIAGVGGELFF.

This clonotype was detected many times. The chain combines TRBV5-1 with TRBJ2-1, with 7 bases that match TRBD2. This CDR3 has 16 residues. Germline CDR1 SGHRS, CDR2 YFSETQ. The trim removed 1 base at V and 0 bases at J, leaving 4 bases unmatched. CDR3 DNA: TGCGCCAGCAGCTTGACCGGGAGGAGCTCCTACAATGAGCAGTTCTTC. Protein product: CASSLTGRSSYNEQFF.

This clonotype was detected many times. This sequence joins TRBV6-2 or TRBV6-3 and TRBJ1-2; TRBD1 agrees at 7 bases. CDR3 size: 13 residues. Trimming took 5 bases from V and 8 from J; bases not matched to a gene: 8. Germline values: CDR1 MNHEY, CDR2 SVGEGT. The CDR3 region has the DNA TGTGCCAGCAGTCAAGGGGACAGTGGCGGCTACACCTTC. Translating it yields CASSQGDSGGYTF.